The clone carrying this TCR beta chain was recorded once. CDR1 is SGHDT and CDR2 is YYEEEE in the germline V gene. The CDR3 sequence is 18 residues long. With V trimmed by 4 bases and J by 3 bases, 17 bases remained unmatched. The record originates from a study of blood T cell repertoires in COVID-19. The protocol was immunoSEQ multiplex PCR, while the TCRdb copy is restricted to in-frame clones and leaves out a portion. The sample has some 130,000 clones, approximately 89% seen once. Material: peripheral blood. The chain uses TRBV5-6 and TRBJ2-7; the match to TRBD1 covers 9 bases. The sequence was collected from a woman aged 70 to 79 with COVID-19, enrolled during active disease. This chain's CDR3 is CASSTGTGNLGVGYEQYF. In DNA form, the CDR3 reads TGTGCCAGCAGCACCGGGACAGGGAATCTGGGGGTCGGCTACGAGCAGTACTTC.